The present entry profiles one T cell receptor beta chain with its context. Germline-derived CDR1 and CDR2 are MNHEY and SVGAGI. This CDR3 is 15 amino acids long. V was trimmed by 5 bases and J by 1 base, leaving 14 bases between them. The sample comes from a study of cytomegalovirus exposure and HLA in healthy donors. The study ran its PCR with 60 Vbeta and 13 Jbeta primers. Clones were read by immunoSEQ multiplex PCR, and TCRdb kept only the in-frame ones, dropping some. The sample's table shows about 74,000 clones. The sequence derives from a female donor in good health and CMV-seropositive. The sample consisted of PBMCs. The chain uses TRBV6-5 and TRBJ2-5; TRBD1 might be the D (6 bases). Here the CDR3 DNA reads TGTGCCAGCAGTCCCGTTGGCAGGGGCCAAGAGACCCAGTACTTC. Its protein is CASSPVGRGQETQYF.